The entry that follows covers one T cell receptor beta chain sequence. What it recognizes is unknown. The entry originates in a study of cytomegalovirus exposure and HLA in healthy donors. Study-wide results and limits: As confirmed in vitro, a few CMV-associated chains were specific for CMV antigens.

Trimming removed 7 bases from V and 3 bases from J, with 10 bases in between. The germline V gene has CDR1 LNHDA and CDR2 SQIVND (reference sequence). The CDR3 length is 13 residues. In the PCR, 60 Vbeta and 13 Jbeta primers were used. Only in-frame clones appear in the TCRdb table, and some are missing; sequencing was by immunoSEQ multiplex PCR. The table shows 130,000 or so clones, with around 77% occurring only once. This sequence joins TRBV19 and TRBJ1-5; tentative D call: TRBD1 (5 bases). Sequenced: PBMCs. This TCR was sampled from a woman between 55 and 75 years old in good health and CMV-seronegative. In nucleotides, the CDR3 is TGTGCCAGTACTGGCAGGGACAATCAGCCCCAGCATTTT. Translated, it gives CASTGRDNQPQHF.